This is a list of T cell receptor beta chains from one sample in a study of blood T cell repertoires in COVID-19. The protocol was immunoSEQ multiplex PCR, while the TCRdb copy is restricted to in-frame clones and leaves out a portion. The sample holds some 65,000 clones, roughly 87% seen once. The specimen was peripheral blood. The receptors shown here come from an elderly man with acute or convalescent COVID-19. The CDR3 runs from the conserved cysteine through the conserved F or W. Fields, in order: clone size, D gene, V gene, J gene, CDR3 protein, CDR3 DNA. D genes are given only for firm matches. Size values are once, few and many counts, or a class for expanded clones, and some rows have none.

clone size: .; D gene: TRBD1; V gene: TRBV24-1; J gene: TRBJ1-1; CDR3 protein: CATRGQGFTEAFF; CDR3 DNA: TGTGCCACCCGTGGACAGGGATTCACTGAAGCTTTCTTT
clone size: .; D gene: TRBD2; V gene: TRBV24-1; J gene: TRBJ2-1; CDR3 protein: CATSDSGGGLWNEQFF; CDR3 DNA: TGTGCCACCAGTGACTCCGGGGGGGGGCTGTGGAATGAGCAGTTCTTC
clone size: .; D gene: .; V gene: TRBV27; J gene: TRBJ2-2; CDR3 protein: CASRTTKRTGELFF; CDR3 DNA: TGTGCCAGCAGAACCACTAAGAGAACCGGGGAGCTGTTTTTT
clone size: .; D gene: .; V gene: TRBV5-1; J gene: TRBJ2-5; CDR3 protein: CASSLDPSQETQYF; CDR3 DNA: TGCGCCAGCAGCTTGGATCCCAGCCAAGAGACCCAGTACTTC
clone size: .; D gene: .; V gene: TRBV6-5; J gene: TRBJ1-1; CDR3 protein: CASSNSGTEAFF; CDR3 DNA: TGTGCCAGCAGTAACAGCGGGACTGAAGCTTTCTTT
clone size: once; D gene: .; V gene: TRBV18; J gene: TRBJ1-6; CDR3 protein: CASSPGRDSPLHF; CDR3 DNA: TGTGCCAGCTCACCGGGCAGAGATTCACCCCTCCACTTT
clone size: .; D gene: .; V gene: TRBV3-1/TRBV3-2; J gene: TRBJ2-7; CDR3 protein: CASSRIRTDEQYF; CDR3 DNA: TGTGCCAGCAGCCGTATTAGGACAGACGAGCAGTACTTC
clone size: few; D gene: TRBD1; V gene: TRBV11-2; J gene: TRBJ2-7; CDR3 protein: CAITGTGYYEQYF; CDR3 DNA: TGTGCCATCACCGGGACAGGATACTACGAGCAGTACTTC
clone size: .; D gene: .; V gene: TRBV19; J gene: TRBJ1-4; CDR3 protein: CASSMRRQGVGEKLFF; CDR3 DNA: TGTGCCAGTAGTATGCGCCGCCAGGGCGTAGGGGAAAAACTGTTTTTT
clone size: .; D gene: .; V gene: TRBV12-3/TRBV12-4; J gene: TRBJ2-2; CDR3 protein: CASSPYTGELFF; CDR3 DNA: TGTGCCAGCAGTCCGTACACCGGGGAGCTGTTTTTT
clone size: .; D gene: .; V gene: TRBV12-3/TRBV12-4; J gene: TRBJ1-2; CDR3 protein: CASSLRRNYGYTF; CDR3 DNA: TGTGCCAGCAGTTTACGGAGGAACTATGGCTACACCTTC
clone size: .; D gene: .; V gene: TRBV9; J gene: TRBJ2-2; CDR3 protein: CASRKDGKTGELFF; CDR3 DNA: TGTGCCAGCAGGAAAGACGGGAAGACCGGGGAGCTGTTTTTT
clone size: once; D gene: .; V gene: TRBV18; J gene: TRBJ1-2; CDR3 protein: CASSWEGDGYTF; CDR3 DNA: TGTGCCAGCTCATGGGAGGGCGACGGCTACACCTTC
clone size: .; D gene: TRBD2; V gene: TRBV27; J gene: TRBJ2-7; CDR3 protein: CASVGAGGPSYEQYF; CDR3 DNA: TGTGCCAGCGTTGGAGCGGGAGGACCTTCCTACGAGCAGTACTTC
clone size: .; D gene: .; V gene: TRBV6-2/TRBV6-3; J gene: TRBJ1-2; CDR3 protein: CASSYIRGADGYTF; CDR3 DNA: TGTGCCAGCAGTTACATACGGGGGGCAGACGGCTACACCTTC
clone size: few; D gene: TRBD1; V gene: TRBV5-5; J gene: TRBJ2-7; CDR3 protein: CASSFQGQRDEQYF; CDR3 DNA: TGTGCCAGCAGCTTCCAGGGACAGCGCGACGAGCAGTACTTC